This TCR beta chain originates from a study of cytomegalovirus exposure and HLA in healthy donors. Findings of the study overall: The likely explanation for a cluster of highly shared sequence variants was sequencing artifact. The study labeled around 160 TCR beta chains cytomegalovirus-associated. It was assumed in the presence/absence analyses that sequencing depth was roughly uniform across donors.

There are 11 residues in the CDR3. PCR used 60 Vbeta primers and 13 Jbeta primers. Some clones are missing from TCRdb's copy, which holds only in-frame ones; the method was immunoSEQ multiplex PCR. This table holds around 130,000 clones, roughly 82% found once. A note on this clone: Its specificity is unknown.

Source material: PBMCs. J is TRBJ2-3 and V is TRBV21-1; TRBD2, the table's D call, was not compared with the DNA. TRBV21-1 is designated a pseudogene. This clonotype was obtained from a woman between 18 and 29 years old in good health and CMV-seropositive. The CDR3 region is CAKATSDTQYF. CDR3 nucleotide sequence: TGTGCCAAGGCGACTAGCGATACGCAGTATTTT.